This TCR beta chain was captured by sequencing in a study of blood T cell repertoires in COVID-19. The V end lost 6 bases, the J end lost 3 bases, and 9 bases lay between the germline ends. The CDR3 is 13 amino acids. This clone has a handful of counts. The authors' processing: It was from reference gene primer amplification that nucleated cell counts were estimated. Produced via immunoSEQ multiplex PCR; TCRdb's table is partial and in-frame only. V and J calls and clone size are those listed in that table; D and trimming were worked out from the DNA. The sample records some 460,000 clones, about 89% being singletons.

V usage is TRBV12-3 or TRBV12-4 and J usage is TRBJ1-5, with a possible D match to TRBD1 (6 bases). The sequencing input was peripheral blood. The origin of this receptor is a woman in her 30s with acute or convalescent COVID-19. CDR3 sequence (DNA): TGTGCCAGCAGACGGACAGTCAATCAGCCCCAGCATTTT. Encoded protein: CASRRTVNQPQHF.